This T cell receptor (beta chain) was obtained from a study of T cell repertoires in aging, cancer and after chemotherapy. About the study: Some 10 million TCR reads were in the whole dataset.

Peripheral blood genomic DNA, not sorted cells or RNA, was the template. Multiplex touch-down PCR with TRB-A/B primers amplified rearranged V-D-J TRB sequences. MiXCR was run by TCRdb on the multiplex PCR reads, yielding one entry per CDR3 protein. Of roughly 5,000 distinct CDR3 sequences listed, roughly 49% were seen once; the top ten hold 28%. As concerns this clonotype: Its antigen is as yet unknown.

Study-level results: Age-matched healthy donors had significantly more diverse, less clonal blood TCR repertoires than untreated cancer patients. Median generation probability rose over the chemotherapy interval in each cancer cohort, suggesting rebound thymic output. Healthy donors lost TCR diversity with age mainly through richness, cancer patients through richness and evenness.

Unmatched junction bases numbered 5, after V lost 6 bases and J lost 4 bases. The CDR3 totals 13 residues. Germline V CDR1 and CDR2: MNHNS, SASEGT. The chain recombines TRBV6-1 with TRBJ2-5, with TRBD1 matching over 7 bases. The clonotype was recovered from a human donor in good health. Sample: blood. DNA of the CDR3: TGTGCCAGCAGCCGACAGGGTGGAGAGACCCAGTACTTC. Encoded protein: CASSRQGGETQYF.